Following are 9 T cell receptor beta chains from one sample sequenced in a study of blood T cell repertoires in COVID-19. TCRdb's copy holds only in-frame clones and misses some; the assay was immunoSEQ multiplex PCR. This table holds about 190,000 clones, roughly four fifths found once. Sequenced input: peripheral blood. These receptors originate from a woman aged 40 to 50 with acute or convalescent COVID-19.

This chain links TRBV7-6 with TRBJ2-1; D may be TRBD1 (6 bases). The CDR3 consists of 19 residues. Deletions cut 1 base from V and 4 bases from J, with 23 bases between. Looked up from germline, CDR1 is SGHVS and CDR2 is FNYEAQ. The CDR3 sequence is CASSLVPPPQGPQYNEQFF. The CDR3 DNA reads TGTGCCAGCAGCTTAGTTCCCCCGCCACAGGGCCCTCAGTACAATGAGCAGTTCTTC.

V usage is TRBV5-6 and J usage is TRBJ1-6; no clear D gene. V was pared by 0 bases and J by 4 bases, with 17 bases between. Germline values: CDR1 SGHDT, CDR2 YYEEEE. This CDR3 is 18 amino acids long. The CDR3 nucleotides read TGTGCCAGCAGCTTGGATCCGCGGCGAATGGGTTATAATTCACCCCTCCACTTT. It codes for CASSLDPRRMGYNSPLHF.

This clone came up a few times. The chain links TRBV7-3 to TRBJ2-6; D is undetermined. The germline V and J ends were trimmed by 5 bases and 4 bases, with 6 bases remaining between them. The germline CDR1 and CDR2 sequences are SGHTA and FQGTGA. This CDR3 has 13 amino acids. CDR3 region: CASSPSGANVLTF. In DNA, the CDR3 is TGTGCCAGCAGCCCTTCGGGGGCCAACGTCCTGACTTTC.

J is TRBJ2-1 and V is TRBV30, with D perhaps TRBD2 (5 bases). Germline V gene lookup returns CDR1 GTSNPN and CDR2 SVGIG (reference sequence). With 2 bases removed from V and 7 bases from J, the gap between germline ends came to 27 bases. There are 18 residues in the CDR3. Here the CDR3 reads CAWSKVPERAFKRNEQFF. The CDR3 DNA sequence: TGTGCCTGGAGTAAGGTTCCGGAGAGGGCCTTTAAACGTAATGAGCAGTTCTTC.

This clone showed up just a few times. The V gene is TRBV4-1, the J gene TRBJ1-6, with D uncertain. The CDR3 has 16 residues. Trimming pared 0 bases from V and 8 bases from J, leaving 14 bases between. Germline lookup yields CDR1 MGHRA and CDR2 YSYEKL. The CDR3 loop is CASSQEAAAGYSPLHF. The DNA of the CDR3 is TGCGCCAGCAGCCAAGAGGCAGCAGCAGGCTATTCACCCCTCCACTTT.

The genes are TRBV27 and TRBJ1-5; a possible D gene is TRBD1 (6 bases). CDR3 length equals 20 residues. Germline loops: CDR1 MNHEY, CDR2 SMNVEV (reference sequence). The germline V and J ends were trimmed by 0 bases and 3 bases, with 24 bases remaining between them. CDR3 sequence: CASSLSFDRPYPVNNQPQHF. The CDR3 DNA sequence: TGTGCCAGCAGTTTATCTTTCGACAGGCCGTATCCCGTGAACAATCAGCCCCAGCATTTT.

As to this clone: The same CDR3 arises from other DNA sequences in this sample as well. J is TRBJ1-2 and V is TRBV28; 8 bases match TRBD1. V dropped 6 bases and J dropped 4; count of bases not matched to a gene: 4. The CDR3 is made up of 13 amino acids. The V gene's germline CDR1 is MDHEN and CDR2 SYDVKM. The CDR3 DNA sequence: TGTGCCAGCAGCCTCGGGACAGGCTATGGCTACACCTTC. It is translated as CASSLGTGYGYTF.

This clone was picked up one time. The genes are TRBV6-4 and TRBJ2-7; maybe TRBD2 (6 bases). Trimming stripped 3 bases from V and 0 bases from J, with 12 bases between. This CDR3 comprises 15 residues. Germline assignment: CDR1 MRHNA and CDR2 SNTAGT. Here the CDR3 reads CASSDGGKSSYEQYF. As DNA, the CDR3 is TGTGCCAGCAGTGATGGCGGGAAGAGCTCCTACGAGCAGTACTTC.

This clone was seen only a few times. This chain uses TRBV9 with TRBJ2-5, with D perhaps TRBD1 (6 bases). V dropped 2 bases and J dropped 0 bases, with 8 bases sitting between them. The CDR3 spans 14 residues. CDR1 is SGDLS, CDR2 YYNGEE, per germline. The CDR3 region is CASSVDSYQETQYF. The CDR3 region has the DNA TGTGCCAGCAGCGTGGACAGCTACCAAGAGACCCAGTACTTC.